A selection of T cell receptor beta chains follows, all from one sample in a study of T cell responses to AZD1222 COVID-19 vaccine. Sequencing used immunoSEQ multiplex PCR; TCRdb keeps in-frame clones, though not all of them. Altogether roughly 77,000 clones are present, roughly 86% being singletons, with the ten largest covering approximately 5.4%. Sequencing used peripheral blood, obtained on day 0 of MenACWY control vaccination. These TCRs come from an adult in good health. Each CDR3 is given with its conserved first and last residue. Each record gives: J gene, V gene, CDR3 protein.

j_call: TRBJ1-3; v_call: TRBV12-3/TRBV12-4; cdr3_aa: CASLRLAGNTIYF
j_call: TRBJ1-6; v_call: TRBV15; cdr3_aa: CATSRDGTIDSPLHF
j_call: TRBJ2-1; v_call: TRBV7-2; cdr3_aa: CASSLGHATFNEQFF
j_call: TRBJ1-2; v_call: TRBV19; cdr3_aa: CASSIVRWQGRDDYGYTF
j_call: TRBJ1-1; v_call: TRBV2; cdr3_aa: CASSEQRSNTEAFF
j_call: TRBJ2-7; v_call: TRBV7-8; cdr3_aa: CASRPGQNYEQYF
j_call: TRBJ2-5; v_call: TRBV7-6; cdr3_aa: CASSLSIQETQYF
j_call: TRBJ2-1; v_call: TRBV5-5; cdr3_aa: CASIRSGGDYNEQFF
j_call: TRBJ2-3; v_call: TRBV11-2; cdr3_aa: CASRAYPNGGASTDTQYF
j_call: TRBJ2-3; v_call: TRBV3-1/TRBV3-2; cdr3_aa: CASSQNENTQYF
j_call: TRBJ2-2; v_call: TRBV18; cdr3_aa: CASSSRTGQTGELFF
j_call: TRBJ1-5; v_call: TRBV2; cdr3_aa: CASSGADRPGGNQPQHF
j_call: TRBJ2-1; v_call: TRBV9; cdr3_aa: CASSVEPGPHEQFF
j_call: TRBJ2-3; v_call: TRBV15; cdr3_aa: CATAGASTDTQYF
j_call: TRBJ1-1; v_call: TRBV18; cdr3_aa: CASSPRENTEAFF
j_call: TRBJ1-2; v_call: TRBV11-2; cdr3_aa: CASSFRGSGYGYTF
j_call: TRBJ2-5; v_call: TRBV7-2; cdr3_aa: CASSSRQGGRETQYF
j_call: TRBJ1-1; v_call: TRBV5-6; cdr3_aa: CASSGTSTPEAFF
j_call: TRBJ1-3; v_call: TRBV19; cdr3_aa: CASSTQAVSGNTIYF
j_call: TRBJ2-7; v_call: TRBV6-1; cdr3_aa: CASSEAGGRIHEQYF
j_call: TRBJ2-7; v_call: TRBV5-4; cdr3_aa: CASSPDRVEGEQYF
j_call: TRBJ1-1; v_call: TRBV5-1; cdr3_aa: CASSSGGTMSTEAFF
j_call: TRBJ2-3; v_call: TRBV19; cdr3_aa: CASSMGLAGGTDTQYF
j_call: TRBJ2-2; v_call: TRBV7-3; cdr3_aa: CASSTGTATGELFF
j_call: TRBJ1-1; v_call: TRBV28; cdr3_aa: CASSTGVMNTEAFF
j_call: TRBJ1-2; v_call: TRBV6-5; cdr3_aa: CASSYETGSGYTF
j_call: TRBJ1-1; v_call: TRBV11-1; cdr3_aa: CASSLGTVTRNTEAFF
j_call: TRBJ2-2; v_call: TRBV5-1; cdr3_aa: CASSPGQGRAGELFF
j_call: TRBJ2-7; v_call: TRBV5-1; cdr3_aa: CASSLGITYEQYF
j_call: TRBJ2-7; v_call: TRBV3-1/TRBV3-2; cdr3_aa: CASSQGTGGTYEQYF
j_call: TRBJ2-7; v_call: TRBV4-1; cdr3_aa: CASSQGTSGGFYEQYF
j_call: TRBJ1-6; v_call: TRBV23-1; cdr3_aa: CASSSPGLWFSSYNSPLHF
j_call: TRBJ2-7; v_call: TRBV28; cdr3_aa: CASSVTQGRVSRYEQYF
j_call: TRBJ2-1; v_call: TRBV9; cdr3_aa: CASSVVSGDNEQFF
j_call: TRBJ1-1; v_call: TRBV6-5; cdr3_aa: CASSFQGGEAFF
j_call: TRBJ2-6; v_call: TRBV19; cdr3_aa: CASSRAGTGLSGANVLTF
j_call: TRBJ2-7; v_call: TRBV18; cdr3_aa: CASSPGQGGLYEQYF
j_call: TRBJ2-2; v_call: TRBV7-2; cdr3_aa: CASSLTSSGELFF
j_call: TRBJ2-7; v_call: TRBV4-2; cdr3_aa: CASSQEGRTSVGQYF
j_call: TRBJ1-1; v_call: TRBV24-1; cdr3_aa: CATSDLKGQAFF
j_call: TRBJ2-1; v_call: TRBV11-3; cdr3_aa: CASSLGGLLSYNEQFF
j_call: TRBJ1-5; v_call: TRBV7-2; cdr3_aa: CASSLFRDQPQHF
j_call: TRBJ1-6; v_call: TRBV6-5; cdr3_aa: CASSPTGNNSPLHF
j_call: TRBJ2-1; v_call: TRBV29-1; cdr3_aa: CSGTGDNEQFF
j_call: TRBJ1-4; v_call: TRBV18; cdr3_aa: CASSPTGGRKEKLFF
j_call: TRBJ2-3; v_call: TRBV15; cdr3_aa: CATSRGTRTDTQYF
j_call: TRBJ1-1; v_call: TRBV2; cdr3_aa: CASSVGKYEAFF
j_call: TRBJ2-2; v_call: TRBV5-1; cdr3_aa: CASSPGQGTGELFF
j_call: TRBJ2-5; v_call: TRBV18; cdr3_aa: CASSPQTLGQETQYF
j_call: TRBJ2-3; v_call: TRBV6-2/TRBV6-3; cdr3_aa: CASSLGAPPPDTQYF
j_call: TRBJ2-1; v_call: TRBV7-9; cdr3_aa: CASSRMGQGWNEQFF
j_call: TRBJ2-3; v_call: TRBV5-4; cdr3_aa: CASSLTSGHTDTQYF
j_call: TRBJ1-1; v_call: TRBV28; cdr3_aa: CASSRQGIGTEAFF
j_call: TRBJ1-2; v_call: TRBV11-1; cdr3_aa: CASSLAPPANYGYTF
j_call: TRBJ1-4; v_call: TRBV28; cdr3_aa: CASSNRGRIEKLFF
j_call: TRBJ1-1; v_call: TRBV4-1; cdr3_aa: CASSPISRDGEAFF
j_call: TRBJ1-6; v_call: TRBV7-3; cdr3_aa: CASSNGPRDRALHF